This is a list of T cell receptor beta chains from one sample in a study of blood T cell repertoires in COVID-19. Profiling relied on immunoSEQ multiplex PCR, and the TCRdb table lists in-frame clones only, not all of them. The sample records fewer than 250,000 clones, 80% to 90% being singletons. Sequencing was carried out using peripheral blood. These receptor sequences come from a man in his forties or fifties with acute or convalescent COVID-19. Each CDR3 is given with its conserved first and last residue. A D gene is named only where the DNA matches it firmly. Only some rows state a clone size, as once, few, many or a class for expanded clones.

CDR3: CASSVGDSSNYGYTF
DNA: TGTGCCAGCAGCGTAGGGGACAGTTCTAACTATGGCTACACCTTC
D: TRBD1
V: TRBV9
size: .
J: TRBJ1-2

CDR3: CASSSSGTGFNEKLFF
DNA: TGCGCCAGCAGCTCCTCCGGGACAGGCTTTAATGAAAAACTGTTTTTT
D: TRBD1
V: TRBV5-1
size: .
J: TRBJ1-4

CDR3: CASSPPGQVNYGYTF
DNA: TGTGCCAGCAGTCCGCCGGGACAGGTGAACTATGGCTACACCTTC
D: TRBD1
V: TRBV5-4
size: .
J: TRBJ1-2

CDR3: CASSLGTQGAYGYTF
DNA: TGTGCCAGCAGCTTAGGGACCCAGGGGGCGTATGGCTACACCTTC
D: TRBD1
V: TRBV5-4
size: .
J: TRBJ1-2

CDR3: CATRDRGNTEAFF
DNA: TGTGCCACCAGGGACAGGGGAAACACTGAAGCTTTCTTT
D: TRBD1
V: TRBV24-1
size: .
J: TRBJ1-1

CDR3: CATLKNPGGNTIYF
DNA: TGTGCCACCCTCAAAAACCCGGGGGGGAACACCATATATTTT
D: .
V: TRBV24-1
size: once
J: TRBJ1-3

CDR3: CTAGGHEQFF
DNA: TGCACCGCAGGGGGCCATGAGCAGTTCTTC
D: .
V: TRBV21-1
size: .
J: TRBJ2-1

CDR3: CASSPQGANTEAFF
DNA: TGTGCCAGCAGTCCACAGGGGGCGAACACTGAAGCTTTCTTT
D: TRBD1
V: TRBV7-6
size: .
J: TRBJ1-1

CDR3: CAIRVGEGSYGYTF
DNA: TGTGCCATCAGAGTGGGGGAGGGATCATATGGCTACACCTTC
D: .
V: TRBV10-3
size: .
J: TRBJ1-2

CDR3: CASSGKGANEAFF
DNA: TGTGCCAGCAGCGGGAAGGGGGCTAATGAAGCTTTCTTT
D: TRBD1
V: TRBV5-6
size: .
J: TRBJ1-1

CDR3: CASSPGQGEYYGYTF
DNA: TGTGCCAGCAGCCCCGGGCAGGGGGAATACTATGGCTACACCTTC
D: TRBD1
V: TRBV5-4
size: .
J: TRBJ1-2